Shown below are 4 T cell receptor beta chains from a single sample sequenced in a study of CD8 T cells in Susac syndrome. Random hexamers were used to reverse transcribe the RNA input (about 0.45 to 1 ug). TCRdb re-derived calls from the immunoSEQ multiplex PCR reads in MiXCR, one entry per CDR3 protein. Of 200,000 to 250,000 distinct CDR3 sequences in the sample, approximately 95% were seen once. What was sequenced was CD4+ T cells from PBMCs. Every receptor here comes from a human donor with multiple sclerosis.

The chain's CDR3 is CSVFRSNTEAFF. The CDR3 bases are TGCAGCGTTTTCCGATCGAACACTGAAGCTTTCTTT. V and J are TRBV29-1 and TRBJ1-1; no clear D. CDR1 is SQVTM, CDR2 ANQGSEA, per germline. V was clipped by 5 bases and J by 1 base, with 8 bases between them. The CDR3 totals 12 residues.

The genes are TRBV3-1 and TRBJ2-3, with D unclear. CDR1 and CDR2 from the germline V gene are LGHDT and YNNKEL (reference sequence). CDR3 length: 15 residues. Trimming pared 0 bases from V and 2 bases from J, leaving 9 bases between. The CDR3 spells CASSQDPVPTDTQYF. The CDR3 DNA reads TGTGCCAGCAGCCAAGATCCAGTACCCACAGATACGCAGTATTTT.

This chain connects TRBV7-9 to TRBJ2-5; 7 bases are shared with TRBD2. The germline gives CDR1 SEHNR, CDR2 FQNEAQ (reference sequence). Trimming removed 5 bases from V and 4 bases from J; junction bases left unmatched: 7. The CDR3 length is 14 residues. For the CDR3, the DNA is TGTGCCAGCAGCGACCCGGGGAGGGGAGAGACCCAGTACTTC. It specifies CASSDPGRGETQYF.

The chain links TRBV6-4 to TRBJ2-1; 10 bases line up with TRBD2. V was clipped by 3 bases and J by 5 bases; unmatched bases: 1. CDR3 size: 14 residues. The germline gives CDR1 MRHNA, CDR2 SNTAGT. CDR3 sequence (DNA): TGTGCCAGCAGTGAGGGACTAGCGAACAATGAGCAGTTCTTC. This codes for CASSEGLANNEQFF.